This record looks at one T cell receptor beta chain sequence and its context. Its antigen is as yet unknown. Expressed TCRB transcripts were sequenced because the isolated RNA had all been reverse transcribed beforehand. Repertoires were generated with immunoSEQ multiplex PCR, while TCRdb's copy carries only in-frame clones and drops some. The sample yields about 40,000 clones, roughly 50% seen once. After removal of 5 bases from V and 4 bases from J, the junction contained 6 bases not matched to a gene. The CDR3 loop spans 14 amino acids. Germline V CDR1 and CDR2: SEHNR, FQNEAQ (reference sequence). The data stem from a study of beta chain features in type 1 diabetes. For the study at large: All of the samples together had 107,917,701 sorted cells examined.

General study results and limits: Whether HLA type affects TCRB rearrangement stayed undetermined in the present work.

One heparinised draw of blood, averaging about 120 mL, came from each donor. The rearrangement uses TRBV7-9 and TRBJ2-7; 9 bases line up with TRBD1. The sequencing sample was made of stem cell memory CD4+ T cells from blood. The source is a woman aged 30 to 39 in good health. CDR3 DNA: TGTGCCAGCAGCATACAGGGGGCGGAATACGAGCAGTACTTC. Translation: CASSIQGAEYEQYF.